A single T cell receptor (beta chain) is shown here with its context. Cohorts were based on clinical histories the participants reported. All recovered Cohort 3 donors got two negative PCRs, got clearance, or saw symptom resolution. This sample stems from a study of blood T cell repertoires in COVID-19. V lost 4 bases, J lost 1 base, and 4 bases stayed unmatched. Germline CDR1 reads SGHRS; CDR2 reads YFSETQ. The CDR3 totals 16 residues. Per the study methods: Reference gene primer amplification gave estimated nucleated cell counts. The data were produced by immunoSEQ multiplex PCR, yet TCRdb's version contains in-frame clones alone and is incomplete. V and J calls and clone size are copied from that table; D and trimming were computed from the DNA. This table has 280,000 or so clones, 70% to 90% appearing once.

This clonotype originated in a middle-aged woman who had recovered from COVID-19. The rearrangement joins TRBV5-1 to TRBJ2-2; 10 bases are a match to TRBD2. Sequencing input: PBMCs or T cells enriched from blood (not recorded which). CDR3 loop: CASSLLAGENTGELFF. CDR3 nucleotide sequence: TGCGCCAGCAGCCTTCTAGCGGGGGAGAACACCGGGGAGCTGTTTTTT.